This T cell receptor (beta chain) was captured by sequencing in a study of vaccination and CD4 T cells after COVID-19 (dated by TCRdb to 2022 to 2024). Context from the whole study: Convalescent patients had a positive SARS-CoV-2 result on nasal swab PCR, and of these patients, several had mild disease and one had severe disease. Six males and four females were included in the convalescent cohort, with two Hispanic individuals, seven Caucasians, two Asians and one multiracial person represented. Each participant got two doses of either the Pfizer-BioNTech BNT162b2 vaccine (n=8) or the Moderna mRNA-1273 vaccine (n=2). Post-COVID blood samples from convalescent patients were collected a median of about 100 days after diagnosis, with a range of roughly 35 to 170 days. Post-vaccine blood samples were obtained a median of about 77 days after the second vaccine dose, with a range of roughly 13 to 250 days. The cultures were stimulated with overlapping spike peptide pools from SARS-CoV-2 and from the common cold coronaviruses HCoV-NL63, HCoV-OC43 and HCoV-229E. Control cultures received a CEFX viral epitope pool as the positive control, an HIV-1 Nef peptide pool as the negative control, or no peptide. The spike-specific CD4+ TCR repertoire was compared before and after mRNA vaccination in over nine COVID-19 convalescent patients and several infection-naive healthy vaccine recipients. Summary of the overall study and its limitations: Of the vaccine-specific clones in convalescent patients, 304 of 307, or nearly all, reacted only to SARS-CoV-2 spike and did not cross-react with common cold coronaviruses. Among convalescent patients, a median roughly 90% of the SARS-CoV-2-reactive clones seen after vaccination appeared only after vaccination, which suggests priming specific to the vaccine. An increase in the median number of SARS-CoV-2-reactive clonotypes from roughly 20 after infection to a few dozen after vaccination was observed, but the change was not found to be significant. Only a relatively small number of convalescent patients were included in the study, and early timepoints following natural infection were not analyzed.

Of note for this clonotype: No antigen is known for it. Base qualities are missing; no much larger clone stands one base away.

The germline V gene encodes CDR1 MNHEY and CDR2 SVGEGT. The CDR3 runs 15 amino acids, cysteine and phenylalanine included. CDR3 DNA only is kept here, 45 bases in frame from base 1. At the junction V is shortened by 6 bases and J by 5 bases, with 19 bases in between. Libraries came from PCR. TCR sequencing of DNA from cultured CD4+ T cells used the Oncomine TCR Beta short-read assay at the Johns Hopkins FTIC core. Genomic DNA was extracted from the cultured CD4+ T cells with the QIAamp micro DNA kit. Oncomine TCR Beta libraries from cultured CD4+ T cells were pooled using unique dual indexes and sequenced on an Illumina iSeq 100. As for how the authors treated the data: Non-productive sequences were removed, and CDR3s that did not start with C, did not end with F or W, or were shorter than 7 amino acids were discarded. Antigen-specific clonotypes were identified using the MANAFEST web application through comparison of peptide-stimulated wells with reference and other culture wells. Positive clones required FDR below 0.05, an odds ratio above 5, and productive frequency above 0.1% in at least two of three replicate wells. A clonotype counted as cross-reactive if it showed significant expansion both in the SARS-CoV-2 spike wells and in at least one common cold coronavirus spike condition. Using R version 3.6.1, CDR3 homology was evaluated through Levenshtein distances (stringdist) along with unrooted phylogenetic trees (ape). TCRdb cleaned the public reads at Q25 with fastp, built clones with MiXCR and kept in-frame beta chains. Merged by CDR3 protein, the rows form single entries marked with the most common genes and DNA. The V and J calls and clone size come from TCRdb's table, not from the authors' own analysis. This sample comprises roughly 16,000 distinct CDR3 sequences, roughly 72% of them detected only once. Roughly 9.7% of the sample rests with the top ten.

Sample treatment or condition, as interpreted from the label and publication: approximately nine-day PBMC culture with coronavirus spike peptide pools or control peptides (ViraFEST assay). The study used the ViraFEST assay, which expanded antigen-specific T cells with peptide pools and then identified expanded clonotypes by TCR sequencing. The convalescent patients' positive SARS-CoV-2 PCR tests were from March to December 2020, which was before the Alpha, Beta and Delta variants emerged in the United States. PBMCs were cultured at fewer than 2.5 million per well in IMDM supplemented with around 5% human AB serum and 8.5 to 10 IU/ml IL-2, with approximately 11 ug/ml peptide pools added. Half of the culture medium was replaced with fresh IL-2-containing medium on days 3 and 7. CD4+ T cells were isolated after less than twelve days of culture through negative selection using the EasySep CD4+ T cell isolation kit. PBMCs were separated from whole blood using Ficoll-Paque Plus gradient centrifugation and then either used fresh or cryopreserved at -140C. In general, triplicate wells were set up for every culture condition.

The TCR was taken from a human donor who had recovered from COVID-19. The sample consisted of CD4+ T cells from blood, cultured in vitro. The rearranged segments are TRBV6-2 or TRBV6-3 and TRBJ2-5; the D gene assignment is ambiguous. This receptor has the CDR3 CASRFFATAGETQYF. The bases read TGTGCCAGCAGATTTTTCGCTACCGCCGGGGAGACCCAGTACTTC.